Presented here are 9 T cell receptor beta chains from one specimen sequenced in a study of T cell repertoires in cytomegalovirus infection. TCRdb recomputed calls from the reads with MiXCR, one row per CDR3 protein. The sample contains over 90,000 distinct CDR3 sequences, 15% to 20% of which appear only once. The sequencing sample was made of PBMCs. These TCRs come from a human donor in good health (CMV status not recorded). Some clones in this sample may be carry-over from other donors' samples.

The chain is built from TRBV4-1 and TRBJ2-2, with D maybe TRBD2 (5 bases). The CDR3 consists of 15 residues. V lost 2 bases to trimming and J lost 7 bases, with 14 bases between them. Germline V gene lookup returns CDR1 MGHRA and CDR2 YSYEKL. The CDR3 DNA follows: TGCGCCAGCAGCCAACGAGGGCACGGAGACGGGGAGCTGTTTTTT. Translated, it gives CASSQRGHGDGELFF.

The chain uses TRBV5-6 and TRBJ2-7; D is ambiguous. V gave up 0 bases and J gave up 5 bases, with 6 bases separating them. The germline CDR1 and CDR2 sequences are SGHDT and YYEEEE. The CDR3 spans 12 residues. The CDR3 bases are TGTGCCAGCAGCTTGGTAAGGAACGAGCAGTACTTC. This codes for CASSLVRNEQYF.

This clonotype was detected many times. The chain links TRBV18 to TRBJ1-1, with 10 bases matching TRBD1. Germline values: CDR1 KGHSH, CDR2 LQKENI. This CDR3 spans 15 amino acids. Trimming removed 4 bases from V and 5 bases from J; junction bases left unmatched: 7. CDR3 residues: CASSRTGGEGTEAFF. DNA of the CDR3: TGTGCCAGCTCACGGACAGGGGGAGAAGGAACTGAAGCTTTCTTT.

This clonotype has more than one count but fewer than ten. This chain joins TRBV29-1 and TRBJ1-4; no definite D call. Germline V gene data show CDR1 as SQVTM and CDR2 as ANQGSEA. The length of the CDR3 is 13 residues. The CDR3 loop reads CSAVSDANEKLFF. The CDR3 DNA reads as TGCAGTGCTGTATCCGATGCCAATGAAAAACTGTTTTTT.

This clonotype was seen many times. The CDR3 spells CASSSRGGGPQHF. In nucleotides, the CDR3 is TGTGCCAGCAGCTCCAGGGGCGGAGGGCCCCAGCATTTT. J is TRBJ1-5 and V is TRBV7-2; maybe TRBD1 (6 bases). Trimming took 4 bases from V and 9 from J, leaving 13 bases between them. Germline CDR1 is SGHTA and CDR2 is FQGNSA. CDR3 length equals 13 residues.

The table lists this clonotype with a few counts. The V call is TRBV20-1, the J call TRBJ2-1; D not certain. This CDR3 has 12 amino acids. The V gene lost 2 bases and the J gene lost 8 bases, with 10 bases spanning the gap. The germline gives CDR1 DFQATT, CDR2 SNEGSKA (reference sequence). The CDR3 sequence is CSARPHVDEQFF. DNA for the CDR3: TGCAGTGCTAGACCGCACGTAGATGAGCAGTTCTTC.

This clonotype turned up a few times. The CDR3 reads CASGLATGPLPGNTIYF. CDR3 sequence (DNA): TGTGCTAGTGGTTTGGCTACAGGACCCCTACCCGGAAACACCATATATTTT. This rearrangement joins TRBV12-5 to TRBJ1-3, with D possibly TRBD1 on 5 matching bases. Trimming left V 1 base short and J 4 bases short, with 17 bases between. The germline V gene has CDR1 LGHNT and CDR2 FRNRAP. There are 17 residues in the CDR3.

This clonotype was seen ten or more times. The chain couples TRBV2 to TRBJ1-1, with D tentatively TRBD1 (5 bases). V lost 1 base and J lost 0, with 9 bases in between. The CDR3 loop spans 15 amino acids. Per the germline V gene, CDR1 is SNHLY and CDR2 is FYNNEI. CDR3 in amino acids: CASSEVSGLNTEAFF. The DNA of the CDR3 is TGTGCCAGCAGTGAAGTTTCAGGGTTGAACACTGAAGCTTTCTTT.

This clonotype occurred a few times. J is TRBJ1-5 and V is TRBV18; 7 positions match TRBD1. J gave up 0 bases and V 6 bases, and 2 bases lay outside the gene matches. The CDR3 is 14 amino acids. Germline V CDR1 and CDR2: KGHSH, LQKENI. DNA of the CDR3: TGTGCCAGCTCGAGGGACAGTAGCAATCAGCCCCAGCATTTT. Translation gives CASSRDSSNQPQHF.